This T cell receptor beta chain was found in a study of cytomegalovirus exposure and HLA in healthy donors (TCRdb year 2017). In the study overall: According to an earlier analysis of a few hundred of the donors, about 170 million T cells yielded 90 million to 130 million unique TCR beta sequences and more than 250 Gb of sequence data. In an earlier analysis of 550 to 700 of the donors, high-throughput TCR beta sequencing was used to judge whether each TCR beta V gene segment behaved as functional or pseudogenic. The number of donors typed differed by locus, with roughly 629-640 for A, B, C, DRB1 and DQB1, 522 for DQA1, over 600 for DPA1, and 450 to 480 for DPB1. Roughly 320 gigabases of sequencing data and around 88 million unique TCR sequences made up an early release that covered about 640 HLA-typed donors. Of the roughly 400 genotyped donors, roughly 85% fell in the genetic ancestry cluster associated with self-reported Caucasian donors. The later analysis used no new phenotypic data to find candidate immune exposures, relying instead on TCR beta sequences and their occurrence across donors. To predict cytomegalovirus infection status, the study combined high-throughput TCR immunosequencing, statistical association of individual TCRs with disease status, and machine learning. The study profiled the T cell repertoires of 666 subjects by immunosequencing and related them to cytomegalovirus serostatus. Among some 400 genotyped donors of the cohort, an average of approximately 200,000 unique TCR beta nucleotide sequences was sequenced per donor, of which 15% to 20% were non-productive. Donor age, sex, ethnicity and CMV serostatus were collected together with the repertoire data. Because of strong linkage in the cohort, roughly five DR-DQ haplotypes were treated as single units for association and clustering. A later genetic analysis used genome-wide SNP genotypes for about three fifths of the 666 donors, treating that subset as a discovery cohort. HLA typing included class I and class II loci at four-digit resolution. In a later analysis, previously published TCR beta repertoires from some 640 donors were re-analyzed and high-resolution HLA genotyping was added so that TCR occurrence patterns could be studied. All discovery cohort repertoires had been generated on a single sequencing platform. The aim of the study was to test whether cataloging public T cell receptors could identify signatures of past pathogen exposure. Along with the approximately 700-subject first cohort, a separate validation cohort of more than 90 different subjects was used. The study at large found these results: A further reported finding was that TCR beta sequences accurately predicted the HLA-A and HLA-B alleles for most subjects in the first cohort. Specific HLA alleles were associated with over 15,000 TCR beta sequences at a false discovery rate of 0.05 in a later analysis. An association between a missense DCLRE1C variant and V-gene and J-gene trimming of TCR beta chains was found in a later genetic analysis and replicated in an independent cohort. Approximately 16 rarely observed V segments, including chromosome 9 orphons, were excluded from the earlier analysis of almost 600 of the donors because counts were too low. CMV serostatus was the only immune exposure information available for the cohort. Most TCR sequences were observed very rarely across donors, whereas some public TCRs were present in many individuals. Several of the top co-occurrence clusters appeared to be linked to parvovirus B19, influenza, CMV and Epstein-Barr virus, according to a later analysis. In a later analysis, HLA-associated TCR beta chains were found to be more clonally expanded and to have lower generation probabilities than equally common non-associated chains. A few of the identified cytomegalovirus-associated TCR beta chains were confirmed in vitro to be specific for cytomegalovirus antigens. A later analysis found that TCR association rates varied across HLA loci, with DRB1 alleles showing the most associated TCRs and HLA-C alleles the fewest. Because HLA typing was unavailable for some donors at each locus, only the typed subset was used in association tests. Linkage disequilibrium might explain the correlated functional status among segregating V segments, but an unknown experimental factor could not be ruled out. According to a later genetic analysis, donors in an Asian-associated ancestry cluster had fewer N-insertions in productive TCRs than the approximately 650-donor mean. An earlier analysis of approximately 500 of the donors showed that most TCR beta V segments appeared in productive rearrangements either about 87% or about 30% of the time, which broadly matched IMGT annotations. Roughly uniform sequencing depth across donors was assumed in presence/absence analyses, although this assumption may not hold. A total of 164 TCR beta chains were listed by the study as associated with cytomegalovirus. The 87-base-pair reads could not distinguish some IMGT-functional V segments, including TRBV6-2 and TRBV6-3, so those segments were excluded. When HLA alleles, especially DR and DQ, strongly co-occurred, attributing TCR associations to individual alleles was difficult. A group of highly shared sequence variants was considered likely to be a technical artifact of the sequencing pipeline. Only TCR beta chains were sequenced in this cohort, and the absence of alpha or paired-chain data limited detectable features. According to a later analysis, most CMV-associated TCR beta chains appeared to be HLA-restricted, and the HLA associations seemed to be driven largely by CMV exposure. The authors suggested that the approach could potentially be generalized to other disease states and immunological phenotypes. In both the original and validation cohorts, the classifier was reported to diagnose cytomegalovirus status with high specificity and sensitivity.

V is cut back by 4 bases and J by 0 bases, with 14 bases in the junction unmatched. CDR1 and CDR2 (LNHDA, SQIVND) derive from the germline V gene (reference sequence). The CDR3, cysteine through phenylalanine, is 20 amino acids long. The DNA shown is the 60-base CDR3, in frame from base 1. The cohort consisted of 650 to 850 healthy bone marrow donors. All cohort members were sampled while nominally healthy, although unrecorded immune exposures were likely present. The donor tested CMV seronegative and was one of the 352 seronegative cohort members. A peripheral blood sample was provided by each donor, and peripheral blood mononuclear cells were used for TCR beta sequencing. Genomic DNA extraction from the blood cell samples was performed with the Qiagen DNeasy Blood Extraction Kit. Comment on this clone: Its target antigen remains unknown.

The library was generated by the immunoSEQ multiplex PCR assay. A mixture of 60 forward primers for TCR Vbeta segments and 13 reverse primers for TCR Jbeta segments was used in the multiplex PCR. The CDR3 region of rearranged TCR beta genes was amplified from genomic DNA by a multiplex PCR assay. The Illumina HiSeq System was used to sequence the amplified TCR beta libraries as 87-base-pair reads. As for the original processing: A later analysis counted around 72 million unique TCR beta chains across the approximately 700 repertoires, and roughly 11 million of these chains were shared by at least two donors. Raw reads were error-corrected and collapsed into unique sequences with a nearest-neighbor algorithm that merged closely related sequences to remove PCR and sequencing errors. To assign V, D and J gene segments, CDR3 sequences were aligned to IMGT reference sequences. For a sequence to be retained, a match of at least six nucleotides was required to both a V gene segment and a J gene segment. A rearrangement was called productive if the CDR3 had no stop codons and remained in frame with V and J, and every other rearrangement was called non-productive. Following IMGT convention, CDR3 was defined as the stretch from the second conserved V-encoded cysteine up to the conserved J-encoded phenylalanine. The earlier analysis of some 550 of the donors excluded any sequence lacking an unambiguous match to a single V gene segment. An earlier analysis of several hundred of the donors called V segments functional above 56.7% productive rearrangements and segregating when the between-donor standard deviation exceeded 5%. A statistical classification framework was built to diagnose cytomegalovirus status from the catalog of TCR beta chain sequences. In a later analysis, V and J genes were assigned by comparing TCR nucleotide sequences against IMGT/GENE-DB human TR gene sequences. The TCRdist pipeline was used in a later analysis to assign CDR3 sequences and most-parsimonious VDJ recombination scenarios. In a later analysis, every TCR beta chain was defined by the combination of its CDR3 amino acid sequence and its V-gene family, and reads without a unique V-gene family were dropped. A later analysis removed 450 to 600 highly shared, low-generation-probability nucleotide sequences to deal with suspected cross-contamination and a sequencing artifact. In a later analysis, a clonal expansion index was calculated for each public chain from normalized within-repertoire ranks of inferred template counts. Generation probabilities in a later analysis came from a VDJ recombination model fitted to out-of-frame rearrangements, and those results were checked against IGoR. In a later analysis, hypergeometric tests were used to score TCR-TCR, TCR-HLA and TCR-CMV co-occurrence, with a repertoire-size bias correction applied to TCR pairs. In a later analysis, false discovery rates were estimated by permuting HLA or CMV assignments 20 times. A later analysis grouped co-occurring TCRs with DBSCAN, adding TCRdist sequence similarity when clustering within HLA-allele-positive subsets. Repertoires with fewer than 30,000 or more than 120,000 public chains were left out of co-occurrence clustering, as were four to six repertoires with anomalous nucleotide sharing. In TCRdb, the immuneACCESS table is reduced to in-frame sequences with V and J assigned. These tables do not hold every clone; where another copy was compared, an unresolved V gene accounts for under half, and the others remain unexplained. That table is the source of V, J and clone size, and D and trimming were worked out from the DNA. The sample's clone listing holds 70,000 or so clones. The ten largest clones add up to 4% to 5.5% of the sample.

The origin of this receptor is a man in his forties in good health and CMV-seronegative. This receptor chain uses TRBV19 and TRBJ2-2; 10 bases in the middle match TRBD1. The sequenced material came from PBMCs. The CDR3 here reads CASSTLILRDRGPNTGELFF. The DNA reads TGTGCCAGTAGTACCCTAATCCTCCGGGACAGGGGCCCGAACACCGGGGAGCTGTTTTTT. When the CDR3 is completed using the reference TRBV19 and TRBJ2-2 genes on either side, the full variable domain is DGGITQSPKYLFRKEGQNVTLSCEQNLNHDAMYWYRQDPGQGLRLIYYSQIVNDFQKGDIAEGYSVSREKKESFPLTVTSAQKNPTAFYLCASSTLILRDRGPNTGELFFGEGSRLTVL.